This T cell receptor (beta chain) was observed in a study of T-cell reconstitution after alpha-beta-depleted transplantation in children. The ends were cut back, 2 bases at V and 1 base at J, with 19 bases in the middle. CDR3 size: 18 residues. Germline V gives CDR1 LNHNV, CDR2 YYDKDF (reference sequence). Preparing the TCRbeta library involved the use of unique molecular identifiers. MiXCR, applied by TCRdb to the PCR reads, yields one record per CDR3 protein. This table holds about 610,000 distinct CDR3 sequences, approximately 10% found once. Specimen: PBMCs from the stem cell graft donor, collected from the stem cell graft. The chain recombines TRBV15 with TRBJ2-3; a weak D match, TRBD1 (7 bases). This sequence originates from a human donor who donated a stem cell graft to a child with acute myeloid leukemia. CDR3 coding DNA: TGTGCCACCAGCAGACGAGGGGGCCTATCGGGAGGCACAGATACGCAGTATTTT. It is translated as CATSRRGGLSGGTDTQYF.